The 28 T cell receptor beta chains presented below share a single source sample, sequenced in a study of monozygotic twins with inflammatory bowel disease. After re-calling the 5' RACE reads, TCRdb lists one entry per CDR3 protein, DNA absent. This table holds over 150,000 distinct CDR3 sequences. The sequencing input was blood. Receptor source: a human donor with ulcerative colitis or Crohn's disease, or a healthy co-twin of an affected twin (not recorded which).

This chain links TRBV28 with TRBJ2-1. Germline CDR1 reads MDHEN; CDR2 reads SYDVKM. The CDR3 extends over 12 amino acids. The CDR3 loop reads CASSGSYNEQFF.

The V call is TRBV11-2, the J call TRBJ2-5; TCRdb names TRBD2, which stays unverified in the absence of DNA. CDR3 size: 15 residues. Germline V gene data show CDR1 as SGHAT and CDR2 as FQNNGV. The CDR3 spells CASSGGTSGEETQYF.

J is TRBJ2-7 and V is TRBV12-3 or TRBV12-4; without DNA, the TCRdb call of TRBD2 cannot be checked. This CDR3 spans 14 amino acids. This chain's CDR3 is CASSLRGTTGEQYF.

V gene TRBV6-2 or TRBV6-3 combines with J gene TRBJ2-7; TCRdb's D call, TRBD2, is unchecked because there is no DNA. The CDR3 consists of 12 residues. CDR1 and CDR2 (germline): MNHEY, SVGEGT. The CDR3 is CASSYGAGPSYF.

The CDR3 spells CASSSLETQYF. This chain joins TRBV7-2 and TRBJ2-5. Germline assignment: CDR1 SGHTA and CDR2 FQGNSA. The CDR3 is made up of 11 amino acids.

The chain employs TRBV7-2 and TRBJ2-7. CDR1 SGHTA and CDR2 FQGNSA come from the germline V gene. The CDR3 totals 15 residues. CDR3 sequence: CASSLEVAVAYEQYF.

The chain carries TRBV20-1 and TRBJ2-7. CDR3 length: 14 amino acids. Germline V gene data show CDR1 as DFQATT and CDR2 as SNEGSKA (reference sequence). CDR3 residues: CSARDQGDSYEQYF.

This chain uses TRBV5-4 with TRBJ2-1; TCRdb's D call of TRBD1 is untestable without DNA. The CDR3 consists of 14 residues. Germline loops: CDR1 SGHNT, CDR2 YYREEE (reference sequence). CDR3 in amino acids: CASSSLNRDRQQFF.

The gene calls are TRBV5-5 and TRBJ2-3. Germline CDR1 SGHKS, CDR2 YYEKEE (reference sequence). This CDR3 region has 14 residues. CDR3 protein: CASSLISSTDTQYF.

The chain recombines TRBV5-1 with TRBJ2-1; TCRdb outputs TRBD1, but without DNA this stays unchecked. Per the germline V gene, CDR1 is SGHRS and CDR2 is YFSETQ. The CDR3 consists of 18 residues. CDR3 residues: CASSLGDRKFGVHNEQFF.

The rearrangement joins TRBV5-1 to TRBJ2-3; TCRdb outputs TRBD1, but without DNA this stays unchecked. CDR1 and CDR2 from the germline V gene are SGHRS and YFSETQ. The CDR3 has 14 amino acids. Here the CDR3 reads CASRQDQNSDTQYF.

The V and J genes are TRBV7-9 and TRBJ2-3. The CDR3 loop spans 15 amino acids. Germline CDR1 and CDR2: SEHNR and FQNEAQ (reference sequence). CDR3 amino acids: CASSLTGSSTDTQYF. Together with reference TRBV7-9 and TRBJ2-3, the CDR3 gives the full variable domain: DTGVSQNPRHKITKRGQNVTFRCDPISEHNRLYWYRQTLGQGPEFLTYFQNEAQLEKSRLLSDRFSAERPKGSFSTLEIQRTEQGDSAMYLCASSLTGSSTDTQYFGPGTRLTVL.

The chain has TRBV6-1 and TRBJ1-6; the TCRdb D gene call, TRBD1, has no DNA to confirm it. This CDR3 has 13 amino acids. CDR1 is MNHNS and CDR2 is SASEGT in the germline V gene. The CDR3 loop is CASSDGTYSPLHF.

The chain uses TRBV4-3 and TRBJ2-3; with no DNA, the TCRdb D assignment of TRBD1 cannot be verified. CDR1 and CDR2 (germline): LGHNA, YSLEER. The CDR3 sequence is 17 residues long. This chain's CDR3 is CASSQVPRGGGTDTQYF.

This chain uses TRBV4-2 with TRBJ1-4; TCRdb lists TRBD1, though no DNA is available to test this call. The CDR3 runs 14 residues. CDR1 LGHNA and CDR2 YNFKEQ come from the germline V gene. The CDR3 protein is CASSPRDRGGKLFF.

This sequence joins TRBV11-2 and TRBJ2-7; the TCRdb call, TRBD1, lacks DNA for checking. This CDR3 contains 14 residues. CDR1 and CDR2 from the germline V gene are SGHAT and FQNNGV. This CDR3 reads CASSLEGQSYEQYF.

J is TRBJ2-2 and V is TRBV5-4; TCRdb returns TRBD1, unconfirmable since there is no DNA. Germline CDR1 reads SGHNT; CDR2 reads YYREEE (reference sequence). The CDR3 sequence is 20 residues long. The CDR3 protein is CASSFQTGVVPGGLTGELFF. Drawing the rest from reference TRBV5-4 and TRBJ2-2, the complete variable domain is ETGVTQSPTHLIKTRGQQVTLRCSSQSGHNTVSWYQQALGQGPQFIFQYYREEENGRGNFPPRFSGLQFPNYSSELNVNALELDDSALYLCASSFQTGVVPGGLTGELFFGEGSRLTVL.

The J gene is TRBJ2-7, the V gene TRBV2; the TRBD2 assignment by TCRdb is unverifiable without DNA. CDR1 SNHLY and CDR2 FYNNEI come from the germline V gene. The CDR3 has 16 amino acids. CDR3 region: CASSEADPSFSYEQYF.

This chain uses TRBV13 with TRBJ2-7; the D call of TRBD2 rests on TCRdb alone, since no DNA is present to check it. The CDR3 totals 14 residues. Germline-derived CDR1 and CDR2 are PRHDT and FYEKMQ (reference sequence). The CDR3 spells CASSSGLAGGRQYF.

This rearrangement joins TRBV5-6 to TRBJ1-1. CDR1 SGHDT and CDR2 YYEEEE come from the germline V gene. The CDR3 runs to 14 residues. CDR3 sequence reads: CASRTQGGSLRAFF.

The chain joins TRBV20-1 to TRBJ2-3; the TRBD1 assignment by TCRdb is unverifiable without DNA. Germline V gene lookup returns CDR1 DFQATT and CDR2 SNEGSKA (reference sequence). CDR3 length: 15 residues. CDR3 sequence reads: CSATLGTSGADTQYF.

This chain links TRBV7-2 with TRBJ1-5; the TCRdb call, TRBD1, lacks DNA for checking. From germline, CDR1 is SGHTA and CDR2 FQGNSA. The CDR3 totals 14 residues. CDR3 amino acids: CASGEPGTVQPQHF.

The rearrangement links TRBV18 to TRBJ2-7; the D call of TRBD1 rests on TCRdb alone, since no DNA is present to check it. The germline gives CDR1 KGHSH, CDR2 LQKENI. The CDR3 has 14 residues. This CDR3 reads CASSPLGTSREQYF.

The J gene is TRBJ1-3, the V gene TRBV5-1; TCRdb indicates TRBD1, and absent DNA this call remains unverified. This CDR3 has 16 residues. Germline values: CDR1 SGHRS, CDR2 YFSETQ. The CDR3 region is CASSTGGPSSGNTIYF.

The genes are TRBV5-1 and TRBJ2-2; TCRdb proposes TRBD1, but this gene call is untestable without DNA. The CDR3 covers 16 residues. Germline V lookup: CDR1 SGHRS, CDR2 YFSETQ. The CDR3 region is CASRKGDPDQTGELFF.

This chain joins TRBV7-9 and TRBJ2-1; absent DNA, TCRdb's TRBD2 call cannot be checked. Germline V gives CDR1 SEHNR, CDR2 FQNEAQ (reference sequence). The length of the CDR3 is 16 residues. The CDR3 sequence: CASSLGVSSGDNEQFF.

The CDR3 spells CSVELRQGAVGYTF. V is TRBV29-1 and J is TRBJ1-2; TCRdb designates TRBD1, a call that cannot be tested without DNA. CDR3 length equals 14 residues. From germline, CDR1 is SQVTM and CDR2 ANQGSEA.

V usage is TRBV20-1 and J usage is TRBJ2-5; TCRdb's D gene call, TRBD1, goes unchecked for lack of DNA. The germline V gene has CDR1 DFQATT and CDR2 SNEGSKA (reference sequence). This CDR3 spans 14 amino acids. The CDR3 here is CSAREGGPQETQYF.